The 20 T cell receptor beta chains presented below share a single source sample, sequenced in a study of radiotherapy plus CTLA-4 blockade in lung cancer. TCRdb's copy holds only in-frame clones and misses some; the assay was immunoSEQ multiplex PCR. Of roughly 110,000 clones in the sample, roughly 80% were seen once. This specimen was peripheral blood, taken from a patient treated with radiotherapy plus ipilimumab. These receptors were collected from a human donor with non-small cell lung cancer that progressed on radiotherapy plus ipilimumab. Some clones in this sample may be carry-over from other donors' samples.

The V call is TRBV6-6, the J call TRBJ1-3; D gene uncertain. The germline CDR1 and CDR2 sequences are MNHNY and SVGAGI (reference sequence). V dropped 8 bases and J dropped 2 bases, with 13 bases sitting between them. The CDR3 consists of 14 residues. The CDR3: CASGSIITGNTIYF. The DNA for the CDR3 is TGTGCCAGCGGCTCTATTATCACTGGAAACACCATATATTTT.

The rearrangement links TRBV18 to TRBJ2-7; no clear D. The V and J ends lost 6 bases and 6 bases respectively, with 15 bases between them. There are 13 residues in the CDR3. CDR1 and CDR2 (germline): KGHSH, LQKENI. CDR3 in DNA: TGTGCCAGCTCCATAGCTATTGGTTCCGAGCAGTACTTC. This gives the protein CASSIAIGSEQYF.

The rearrangement uses TRBV19 and TRBJ1-2; D may be TRBD1 (5 bases). The CDR3 is made up of 15 amino acids. Trimming removed 3 bases at V and 8 bases at J, with 19 bases between. The V gene's germline CDR1 is LNHDA and CDR2 SQIVND (reference sequence). CDR3 amino acids: CASSIGTSLLEGYTF. Here the CDR3 DNA reads TGTGCCAGTAGTATCGGGACCTCCCTATTGGAAGGCTACACCTTC.

The genes are TRBV11-1 and TRBJ1-5; D not resolved. Germline V gene data show CDR1 as SGHAT and CDR2 as FQDESV (reference sequence). The V end lost 0 bases, the J end lost 4 bases, and 4 bases lay between the germline ends. This CDR3 contains 13 residues. The CDR3 bases are TGTGCCAGCAGCTTAGCCCGGAATCAGCCCCAGCATTTT. Translated: CASSLARNQPQHF. Combining the CDR3 with reference TRBV11-1 and TRBJ1-5 gives the whole variable domain EAEVAQSPRYKITEKSQAVAFWCDPISGHATLYWYRQILGQGPELLVQFQDESVVDDSQLPKDRFSAERLKGVDSTLKIQPAELGDSAMYLCASSLARNQPQHFGDGTRLSIL.

This clone has just a few counts. The gene calls are TRBV7-3 and TRBJ1-2, with 9 bases matching TRBD1. V was pared by 5 bases and J by 2 bases, with 6 bases of the junction left unmatched. Germline V lookup: CDR1 SGHTA, CDR2 FQGTGA. The CDR3 is 15 residues long. The CDR3 DNA follows: TGTGCCAGCAGCCGAATTGGGACAGGGAACTATGGCTACACCTTC. Translating it yields CASSRIGTGNYGYTF. The full variable domain, completed using reference TRBV7-3 and TRBJ1-2, is GAGVSQTPSNKVTEKGKYVELRCDPISGHTALYWYRQSLGQGPEFLIYFQGTGAADDSGLPNDRFFAVRPEGSVSTLKIQRTERGDSAVYLCASSRIGTGNYGYTFGSGTRLTVV.

The V and J genes are TRBV2 and TRBJ2-5, with 7 bases aligning to TRBD1. The closer fit of TRBJ2-7 to the DNA end suggests the J call may be wrong. The CDR3 sequence is 19 residues long. Germline V CDR1 and CDR2: SNHLY, FYNNEI. The chain's CDR3 is CASRFMVLNLQGEGDEQYF. The CDR3 coding sequence is TGTGCCAGCAGATTTATGGTCTTAAACCTGCAGGGGGAAGGGGACGAGCAGTACTTC.

This sequence joins TRBV2 and TRBJ2-7; no clear D gene. This CDR3 is 15 amino acids long. The V end was cut by 2 bases, the J end by 1 base, with 12 bases between. Germline V CDR1 and CDR2: SNHLY, FYNNEI. CDR3 residues: CASSENGGVSYEQYF. The CDR3 DNA sequence: TGTGCCAGCAGTGAAAATGGCGGAGTATCCTACGAGCAGTACTTC.

This chain connects TRBV13 to TRBJ2-7; 9 nucleotides line up with TRBD1. The germline V gene encodes CDR1 PRHDT and CDR2 FYEKMQ (reference sequence). The ends lost 1 base at V and 7 bases at J; junction bases unmatched: 20. This CDR3 is 19 amino acids long. The CDR3 reads CASSLELGDRASLSGEQYF. CDR3 bases: TGTGCCAGCAGCTTAGAACTGGGGGACAGGGCTTCCCTTTCTGGGGAGCAGTACTTC. Full variable domain (remainder filled in from reference TRBV13 and TRBJ2-7): AAGVIQSPRHLIKEKRETATLKCYPIPRHDTVYWYQQGPGQDPQFLISFYEKMQSDKGSIPDRFSAQQFSDYHSELNMSSLELGDSALYFCASSLELGDRASLSGEQYFGPGTRLTVT.

The chain joins TRBV5-1 to TRBJ1-1; the D gene is possibly TRBD1 (5 bases). The CDR3 contains 15 residues. Germline V CDR1 and CDR2: SGHRS, YFSETQ. V was pared by 0 bases and J by 4 bases, with 13 bases between. The CDR3 DNA follows: TGCGCCAGCAGCTTGGGCAGGGCCGGCGTCACTGAAGCTTTCTTT. This translates into CASSLGRAGVTEAFF.

The chain joins TRBV7-9 to TRBJ2-3, with TRBD2 as a possible D gene (6 bases). Per the germline V gene, CDR1 is SEHNR and CDR2 is FQNEAQ (reference sequence). CDR3 size: 15 residues. The V end was cut by 5 bases, the J end by 0 bases, with 12 bases between. As DNA, the CDR3 is TGTGCCAGCAGCCCTCCCGGACTAAGCACAGATACGCAGTATTTT. Translating gives CASSPPGLSTDTQYF.

The V and J genes are TRBV4-1 and TRBJ1-2; TRBD1 is a possible D gene (5 bases). The CDR3 sequence is 16 residues long. V was shortened by 5 bases and J by 0 bases, with 16 bases between the two germline ends. Germline V lookup: CDR1 MGHRA, CDR2 YSYEKL. CDR3 residues: CASSDRRDPANYGYTF. The CDR3 DNA reads TGCGCCAGCAGCGACCGACGGGACCCGGCTAACTATGGCTACACCTTC.

V and J are TRBV7-9 and TRBJ1-5; possibly TRBD1 for D (5 bases). V gave up 2 bases and J gave up 5 bases, with 16 bases separating them. This CDR3 contains 16 residues. Germline CDR1 SEHNR, CDR2 FQNEAQ (reference sequence). The CDR3 DNA follows: TGTGCCAGCAGCTTAAGTCTTTTCCAGGGTGATCAGCCCCAGCATTTT. Its protein is CASSLSLFQGDQPQHF.

This clone was detected only a few times. The chain couples TRBV7-9 to TRBJ2-7, with unresolved D. V was shortened by 3 bases and J by 3 bases, with 9 bases between the two germline ends. Germline CDR1 SEHNR, CDR2 FQNEAQ (reference sequence). The length of the CDR3 is 13 residues. The CDR3 is CASSLNPGYEQYF. CDR3 DNA: TGTGCCAGCAGCTTGAATCCGGGCTACGAGCAGTACTTC.

The chain uses TRBV27 and TRBJ1-6; tentative D call: TRBD1 (6 bases). The germline V gene has CDR1 MNHEY and CDR2 SMNVEV (reference sequence). V lost 6 bases, J lost 7 bases, and 19 bases lay in between. The CDR3 contains 16 residues. DNA for the CDR3: TGTGCCAGCAGACCGGAAGACAGGCTAAGAAATTCACCCCTCCACTTT. This encodes CASRPEDRLRNSPLHF.

The chain carries TRBV18 and TRBJ2-7, with 11 nucleotides matching TRBD2. Unmatched junction bases numbered 18, after V lost 3 bases and J lost 2 bases. The CDR3 loop spans 20 amino acids. Germline V gene sequence: CDR1 KGHSH, CDR2 LQKENI. In nucleotides, the CDR3 is TGTGCCAGCTCACCGGACGGTAAGCCTAGCGGGGGGCTCGCCCCCTACGAGCAGTACTTC. Its protein product is CASSPDGKPSGGLAPYEQYF.

This clone was detected only a few times. This chain joins TRBV7-9 and TRBJ1-5; 7 bases match TRBD1. Unmatched junction bases numbered 8, after V lost 1 base and J lost 2 bases. The CDR3 totals 17 residues. Germline assignment: CDR1 SEHNR and CDR2 FQNEAQ (reference sequence). The CDR3 bases are TGTGCCAGCAGCTTAGGGGTAGGACAGGACCGCAATCAGCCCCAGCATTTT. This gives the protein CASSLGVGQDRNQPQHF.

This rearrangement joins TRBV28 to TRBJ1-6; D unclear. CDR1 and CDR2 (germline): MDHEN, SYDVKM. V lost 6 bases and J lost 13, with 16 bases in between. This CDR3 comprises 13 residues. CDR3 in DNA: TGTGCCAGCAGGGAGACAACCGCCAGGCCCCTCCACTTT. It translates to CASRETTARPLHF.

The chain carries TRBV7-8 and TRBJ1-2, with D perhaps TRBD1 (5 bases). This CDR3 spans 15 amino acids. The germline V gene encodes CDR1 SGHVS and CDR2 FQNEAQ. V lost 5 bases, J lost 6 bases, and 19 bases lay in between. The CDR3 reads CASSPQAAEKDGYTF. The CDR3 DNA follows: TGTGCCAGCAGCCCACAGGCGGCGGAGAAAGATGGCTACACCTTC.

The J gene is TRBJ2-7, the V gene TRBV5-4; 13 nucleotides agree with TRBD2. J gave up 5 bases and V 5 bases, and 7 bases lay outside the gene matches. The CDR3 has 15 residues. Per germline, CDR1 SGHNT and CDR2 YYREEE (reference sequence). The CDR3 DNA is TGTGCCAGCAGTTGGACTAGCGGGGGCCCGGACGAGCAGTACTTC. It codes for CASSWTSGGPDEQYF.

The chain carries TRBV18 and TRBJ2-5, with D perhaps TRBD1 (5 bases). V was cut by 3 bases and J by 2 bases, with 13 bases left in between. Per the germline V gene, CDR1 is KGHSH and CDR2 is LQKENI. This CDR3 has 15 amino acids. CDR3 region: CASSPPQGGQETQYF. Here the CDR3 DNA reads TGTGCCAGCTCACCTCCGCAGGGCGGTCAAGAGACCCAGTACTTC. Looking up the rest from reference TRBV18 and TRBJ2-5 gives the full variable domain: NAGVMQNPRHLVRRRGQEARLRCSPMKGHSHVYWYRQLPEEGLKFMVYLQKENIIDESGMPKERFSAEFPKEGPSILRIQQVVRGDSAAYFCASSPPQGGQETQYFGPGTRLLVL.